This T cell receptor (beta chain) stems from a study of post-analysis software for immune sequencing data. As for the study in general: Included among the disease courses, which were recorded for the cohort, were relapsing-remitting, secondary progressive and progressive-relapsing multiple sclerosis.

To note about this clonotype: Its antigen is not identified.

Tagging with unique molecular identifiers was a feature of the TCR beta cDNA libraries. TCRdb independently ran MiXCR on the PCR reads; one entry per CDR3 protein. Of roughly 730,000 distinct CDR3 sequences in the sample, roughly 29% were seen once. Unmatched junction bases numbered 2, after V lost 5 bases and J lost 2 bases. The CDR3 covers 15 residues. The germline CDR1 and CDR2 sequences are SGHAT and FQNNGV. The study, taken as a whole, reports: There was significantly lower normalized Chao1 diversity in multiple sclerosis patients than in controls. Samples prepared in the same batch strongly co-clustered by F measure. With TRBV5-6, TRBV5-1 and TRBV20-1 included, about five TRBV segments were more frequent in patients than in controls.

What was sequenced was blood. The chain employs TRBV11-2 and TRBJ2-2; TRBD2 aligns across 10 bases. This TCR derives from a girl between 10 and 17 years old with multiple sclerosis. CDR3 sequence: CASSRLAGNTGELFF. For the CDR3, the DNA is TGTGCCAGCAGCCGACTAGCGGGTAACACCGGGGAGCTGTTTTTT.